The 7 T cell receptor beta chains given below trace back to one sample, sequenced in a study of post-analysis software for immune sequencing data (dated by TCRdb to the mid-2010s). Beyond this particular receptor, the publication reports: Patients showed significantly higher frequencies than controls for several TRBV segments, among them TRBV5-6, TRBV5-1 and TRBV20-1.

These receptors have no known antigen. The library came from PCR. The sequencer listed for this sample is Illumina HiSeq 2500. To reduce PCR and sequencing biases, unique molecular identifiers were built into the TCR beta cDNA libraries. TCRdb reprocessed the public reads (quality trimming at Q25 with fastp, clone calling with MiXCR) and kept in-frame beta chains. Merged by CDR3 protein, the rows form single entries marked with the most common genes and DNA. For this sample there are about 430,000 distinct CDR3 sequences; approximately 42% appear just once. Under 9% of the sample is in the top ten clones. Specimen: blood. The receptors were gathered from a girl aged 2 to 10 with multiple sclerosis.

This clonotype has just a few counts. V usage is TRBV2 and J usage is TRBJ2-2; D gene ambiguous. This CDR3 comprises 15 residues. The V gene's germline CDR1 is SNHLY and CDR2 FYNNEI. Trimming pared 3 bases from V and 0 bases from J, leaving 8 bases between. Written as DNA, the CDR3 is TGTGCCAGCAGTGATCTAGGACCGAACACCGGGGAGCTGTTTTTT. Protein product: CASSDLGPNTGELFF.

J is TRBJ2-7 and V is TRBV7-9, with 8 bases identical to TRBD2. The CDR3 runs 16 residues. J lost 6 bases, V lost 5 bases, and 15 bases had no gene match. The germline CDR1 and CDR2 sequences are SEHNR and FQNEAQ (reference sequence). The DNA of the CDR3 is TGTGCCAGCAGCACACCCCGGACTAGCCCCAGTATCGAGCAGTACTTC. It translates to CASSTPRTSPSIEQYF.

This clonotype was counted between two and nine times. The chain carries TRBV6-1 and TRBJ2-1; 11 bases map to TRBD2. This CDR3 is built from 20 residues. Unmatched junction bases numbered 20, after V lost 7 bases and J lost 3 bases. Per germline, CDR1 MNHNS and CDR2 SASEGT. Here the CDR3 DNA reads TGTGCCAGCACCCCTCCCTTACTAGCGGGAGTATGGAGGGGCTACAATGAGCAGTTCTTC. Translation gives CASTPPLLAGVWRGYNEQFF.

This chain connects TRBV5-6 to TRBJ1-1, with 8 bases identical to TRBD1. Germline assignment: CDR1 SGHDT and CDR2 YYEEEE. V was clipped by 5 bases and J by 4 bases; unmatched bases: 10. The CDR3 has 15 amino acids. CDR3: CASRRADRAGTEAFF. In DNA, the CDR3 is TGTGCCAGCAGAAGAGCGGACAGGGCTGGCACTGAAGCTTTCTTT.

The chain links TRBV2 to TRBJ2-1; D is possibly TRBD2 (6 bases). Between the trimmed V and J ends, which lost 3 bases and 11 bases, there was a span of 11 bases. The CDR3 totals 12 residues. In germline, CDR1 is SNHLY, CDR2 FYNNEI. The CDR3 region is CASSDGGLKQFF. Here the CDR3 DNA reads TGTGCCAGCAGTGATGGGGGGTTAAAGCAGTTCTTC.

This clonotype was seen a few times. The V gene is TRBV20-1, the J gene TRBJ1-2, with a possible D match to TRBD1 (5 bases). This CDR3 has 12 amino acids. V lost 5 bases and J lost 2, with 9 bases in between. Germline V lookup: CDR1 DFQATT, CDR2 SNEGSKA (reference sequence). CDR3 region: CSAHRLNYGYTF. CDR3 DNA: TGCAGTGCTCACAGGCTAAACTATGGCTACACCTTC.

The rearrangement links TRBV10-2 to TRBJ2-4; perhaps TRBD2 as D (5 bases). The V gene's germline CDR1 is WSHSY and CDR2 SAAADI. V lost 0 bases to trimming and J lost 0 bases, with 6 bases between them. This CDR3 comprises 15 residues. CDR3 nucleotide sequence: TGCGCCAGCAGTGAGTCGAGGGTAGCCAAAAACATTCAGTACTTC. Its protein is CASSESRVAKNIQYF.